The rows below give T cell receptor beta chains drawn from one sample of a study of T cells in Graves' hyperthyroidism and ophthalmopathy. TCRdb re-derived calls from the multiplex PCR reads in MiXCR, one entry per CDR3 protein. The sample has more than 550,000 distinct CDR3 sequences, 45% seen once. The sample was peripheral blood or thyroid tissue (not recorded which). The source is an adult man with Graves' disease, either hyperthyroidism or ophthalmopathy (not recorded which). The CDR3 runs from the conserved cysteine through the conserved F or W. A D gene is named only where the DNA matches it firmly. Only part of the rows carry a size: once, few, many, or a class if the clone is expanded.

J gene: TRBJ2-5
V gene: TRBV20-1
D gene: -
clone size: -
CDR3 DNA: TGCAGTGCTGGACGCAGCGACCGGTGGCAGCCCCAGTACTTC
CDR3 protein: CSAGRSDRWQPQYF

J gene: TRBJ2-6
V gene: TRBV29-1
D gene: TRBD1
clone size: -
CDR3 DNA: TGCAGCGTTGGAAACAGGGGATGGACCGGGGCCAACGTCCTGACTTTC
CDR3 protein: CSVGNRGWTGANVLTF

J gene: TRBJ2-7
V gene: TRBV25-1
D gene: -
clone size: -
CDR3 DNA: TGTGCCAAACCCCGAGGCGTGGACGAGCAGTACTTC
CDR3 protein: CAKPRGVDEQYF

J gene: TRBJ2-7
V gene: TRBV7-8
D gene: TRBD2
clone size: -
CDR3 DNA: TGTGCCAGCAGAGCGGGGCGGGACTCCTACGAGCAGTACTTC
CDR3 protein: CASRAGRDSYEQYF

J gene: TRBJ1-1
V gene: TRBV9
D gene: TRBD1
clone size: -
CDR3 DNA: TGTGCCAGCAGTACGGGACAGGGCGAAGCTTTCTTT
CDR3 protein: CASSTGQGEAFF

J gene: TRBJ1-3
V gene: TRBV9
D gene: -
clone size: -
CDR3 DNA: TGTGCCAGCAGCGTAGAGGGCGGCTTCGGCAGCTCTGGAAACACCATATATTTT
CDR3 protein: CASSVEGGFGSSGNTIYF

J gene: TRBJ2-5
V gene: TRBV7-7
D gene: TRBD1
clone size: -
CDR3 DNA: TGTGCTAGCAGCTTGGGGACAGGCGGTCAAGAGACCCAGTACTTC
CDR3 protein: CASSLGTGGQETQYF

J gene: TRBJ2-5
V gene: TRBV29-1
D gene: -
clone size: -
CDR3 DNA: TGCAGCGTTGAATCCGGGAGTAGGGAGACCCAGTACTTC
CDR3 protein: CSVESGSRETQYF

J gene: TRBJ1-1
V gene: TRBV29-1
D gene: -
clone size: many
CDR3 DNA: TGCAGCGGAGTGGACACTGAAGCTTTCTTT
CDR3 protein: CSGVDTEAFF

J gene: TRBJ2-7
V gene: TRBV15
D gene: -
clone size: -
CDR3 DNA: TGTGCCACCAGCAGTCGCAACTCCTACGAGCAGTACTTC
CDR3 protein: CATSSRNSYEQYF